The clone carrying this T cell receptor beta chain appeared once. The sample originates from a study of cytomegalovirus exposure and HLA in healthy donors. The germline V and J ends were trimmed by 1 base and 4 bases, with 4 bases remaining between them. The length of the CDR3 is 12 residues. Germline V CDR1 and CDR2: MDHEN, SYDVKM. The PCR had 60 Vbeta and 13 Jbeta primers. Produced via immunoSEQ multiplex PCR; TCRdb's table is partial and in-frame only. This sample has more than 150,000 clones, with approximately 80% found just once. The source is a girl aged 5-17 years in good health and CMV-seropositive. Sequences were obtained from PBMCs. The chain carries TRBV28 and TRBJ1-2; D remains unclear. DNA of the CDR3: TGTGCCAGCAGTTTATCCCTCTATGGCTACACCTTC. It specifies CASSLSLYGYTF.